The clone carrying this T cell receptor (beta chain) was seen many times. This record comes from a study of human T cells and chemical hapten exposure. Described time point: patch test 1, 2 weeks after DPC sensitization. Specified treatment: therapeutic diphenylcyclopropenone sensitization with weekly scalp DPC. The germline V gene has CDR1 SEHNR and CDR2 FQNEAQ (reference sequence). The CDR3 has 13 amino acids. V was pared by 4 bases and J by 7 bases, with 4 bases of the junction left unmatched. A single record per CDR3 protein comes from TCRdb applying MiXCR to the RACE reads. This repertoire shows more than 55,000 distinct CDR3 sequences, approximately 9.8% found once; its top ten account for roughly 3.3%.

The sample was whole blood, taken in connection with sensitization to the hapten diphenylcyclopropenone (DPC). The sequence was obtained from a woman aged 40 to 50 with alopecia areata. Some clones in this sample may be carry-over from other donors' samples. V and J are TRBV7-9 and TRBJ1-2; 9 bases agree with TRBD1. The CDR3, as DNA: TGTGCCAGCAGCTGGGACAGGGTCGGTGGCTACACCTTC. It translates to CASSWDRVGGYTF.